One T cell receptor beta chain is described in this entry. With 4 bases removed from V and 14 bases from J, the gap between germline ends came to 15 bases. Germline V gene data show CDR1 as ENHRY and CDR2 as SYGVKD. The CDR3 runs 13 residues. The sample originates from a study of blood T cell repertoires in COVID-19. Study at large: Sample material is recorded as cDNA or gDNA derived from T cells, B-cell-depleted T cells, or PBMCs.

In the original processing: Amplified reference gene primers provided the basis for estimating nucleated cell counts. Produced via immunoSEQ multiplex PCR; TCRdb's table is partial and in-frame only. That table gives V, J and clone size, and the DNA gave D and trimming. This repertoire shows about 130,000 clones, around 88% found once; its top ten account for about 9.4%. This TCR derives from a man in his forties or fifties with acute or convalescent COVID-19. The specimen sequenced was peripheral blood. The rearrangement uses TRBV10-3 and TRBJ1-6; D unresolved. The CDR3 loop is CAISVGSEGALHF. CDR3 in DNA: TGTGCCATCAGTGTTGGGTCTGAAGGAGCCCTCCACTTT.